Listed below are T cell receptor beta chains from one sample, sequenced in a study of naive and memory T cell subsets. MiXCR, run by TCRdb on the 5' RACE reads, gives a single entry per CDR3 protein. This table holds roughly 48,000 distinct CDR3 sequences, 4.7% found once. These receptors originate from a female donor in good health. Both conserved end residues are trimmed from each CDR3.

v_call,cdr3_aa
TRBV25-1,ASSPPPGGISEKLF
TRBV18,ASSPGTGPTYEQY
TRBV5-1,ASSFAAGANTGELF
TRBV29-1,SVEDSRAYNEQF
TRBV5-1,ASSLAGGLWEQF
TRBV19,ASSRPGQDPQETQY
TRBV28,ASSLQGRYGYT
TRBV29-1,SVGVLFTGELF
TRBV28,ACLSGTAKYEQY
TRBV20-1,GGNPRDRAGRTGELF
TRBV7-9,ASSLNYGYT
TRBV4-2,ASSRRTGTSSYEQY
TRBV20-1,SANHASGSIYNEQF
TRBV23-1,ASSWTPRDTQY
TRBV28,ASSLLVGKQF
TRBV12-3/TRBV12-4,ASSLSGSTEAF
TRBV28,ASSLSTGKGLQETQY
TRBV29-1,SVDNGGHETQY
TRBV4-1,ASSSPPDSGNQPQH
TRBV2,ASSQTEQETQY
TRBV27,ASSLWFNSNQPQH
TRBV6-5,ASSYSMGNQPQH
TRBV28,ASSLIRGRDEQY
TRBV5-4,ASALQGKGEQY
TRBV20-1,SATAGGSTDTQY
TRBV7-9,ASSSSREAYNEQF
TRBV4-3,ASSPGFYNSPLH
TRBV7-2,ASSSPDRGQPQH
TRBV5-6,ASSGSSGRVGLAKNIQY
TRBV7-2,ASSLSSYEQY
TRBV29-1,SVEGREYEQY
TRBV28,ASSSAPIYRETQY
TRBV9,ASSPLPGRSYGYT
TRBV7-2,ASSLPAGRERVTGELF
TRBV5-1,ASSLEREDLFTYYNEQF
TRBV20-1,SALTGVYEQY
TRBV29-1,SVEDGGNEKLF